This note documents a single TCR beta chain sequence. The antigen is undetermined. Between the trimmed V and J ends, which lost 4 bases and 6 bases, there was a span of 19 bases. The CDR3 consists of 15 residues. Germline V lookup: CDR1 SGHKS, CDR2 YYEKEE (reference sequence). The data belong to a study of human thymus T cells. Whole-study results and caveats: V and J gene usage appeared biased in thymic and blood repertoires.

Measured with immunoSEQ multiplex PCR; TCRdb has only the in-frame clones, and not every one. The sample lists 55,000 to 85,000 clones; 95% were seen once. Resections from corrective heart surgery supplied the thymus tissue. Sequenced sample: thymus tissue. The chain is built from TRBV5-5 and TRBJ1-2; no definite D call. This TCR came from a girl less than two years old with a congenital heart defect but otherwise immunologically healthy. The chain's CDR3 is CASSPGSSGLDGYTF. The CDR3 nucleotides read TGTGCCAGCAGCCCGGGATCTTCGGGGTTGGATGGCTACACCTTC.